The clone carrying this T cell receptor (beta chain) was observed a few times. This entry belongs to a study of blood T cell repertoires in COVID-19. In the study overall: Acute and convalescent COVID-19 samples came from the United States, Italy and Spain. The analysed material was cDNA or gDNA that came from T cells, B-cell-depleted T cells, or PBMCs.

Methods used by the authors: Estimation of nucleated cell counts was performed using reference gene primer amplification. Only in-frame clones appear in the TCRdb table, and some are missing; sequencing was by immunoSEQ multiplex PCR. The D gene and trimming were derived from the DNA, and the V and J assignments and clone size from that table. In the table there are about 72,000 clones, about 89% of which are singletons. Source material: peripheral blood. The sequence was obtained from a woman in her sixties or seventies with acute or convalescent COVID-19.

The CDR3 loop is CASSPRQQLGEKLFF. DNA for the CDR3: TGTGCCAGCAGCCCGCGACAGCAATTAGGGGAAAAACTGTTTTTT. The chain joins TRBV6-5 to TRBJ1-4, with D possibly TRBD1 on 5 matching bases. CDR1 and CDR2 from the germline V gene are MNHEY and SVGAGI. V gave up 6 bases and J gave up 8 bases, with 19 bases separating them. The CDR3 totals 15 residues.